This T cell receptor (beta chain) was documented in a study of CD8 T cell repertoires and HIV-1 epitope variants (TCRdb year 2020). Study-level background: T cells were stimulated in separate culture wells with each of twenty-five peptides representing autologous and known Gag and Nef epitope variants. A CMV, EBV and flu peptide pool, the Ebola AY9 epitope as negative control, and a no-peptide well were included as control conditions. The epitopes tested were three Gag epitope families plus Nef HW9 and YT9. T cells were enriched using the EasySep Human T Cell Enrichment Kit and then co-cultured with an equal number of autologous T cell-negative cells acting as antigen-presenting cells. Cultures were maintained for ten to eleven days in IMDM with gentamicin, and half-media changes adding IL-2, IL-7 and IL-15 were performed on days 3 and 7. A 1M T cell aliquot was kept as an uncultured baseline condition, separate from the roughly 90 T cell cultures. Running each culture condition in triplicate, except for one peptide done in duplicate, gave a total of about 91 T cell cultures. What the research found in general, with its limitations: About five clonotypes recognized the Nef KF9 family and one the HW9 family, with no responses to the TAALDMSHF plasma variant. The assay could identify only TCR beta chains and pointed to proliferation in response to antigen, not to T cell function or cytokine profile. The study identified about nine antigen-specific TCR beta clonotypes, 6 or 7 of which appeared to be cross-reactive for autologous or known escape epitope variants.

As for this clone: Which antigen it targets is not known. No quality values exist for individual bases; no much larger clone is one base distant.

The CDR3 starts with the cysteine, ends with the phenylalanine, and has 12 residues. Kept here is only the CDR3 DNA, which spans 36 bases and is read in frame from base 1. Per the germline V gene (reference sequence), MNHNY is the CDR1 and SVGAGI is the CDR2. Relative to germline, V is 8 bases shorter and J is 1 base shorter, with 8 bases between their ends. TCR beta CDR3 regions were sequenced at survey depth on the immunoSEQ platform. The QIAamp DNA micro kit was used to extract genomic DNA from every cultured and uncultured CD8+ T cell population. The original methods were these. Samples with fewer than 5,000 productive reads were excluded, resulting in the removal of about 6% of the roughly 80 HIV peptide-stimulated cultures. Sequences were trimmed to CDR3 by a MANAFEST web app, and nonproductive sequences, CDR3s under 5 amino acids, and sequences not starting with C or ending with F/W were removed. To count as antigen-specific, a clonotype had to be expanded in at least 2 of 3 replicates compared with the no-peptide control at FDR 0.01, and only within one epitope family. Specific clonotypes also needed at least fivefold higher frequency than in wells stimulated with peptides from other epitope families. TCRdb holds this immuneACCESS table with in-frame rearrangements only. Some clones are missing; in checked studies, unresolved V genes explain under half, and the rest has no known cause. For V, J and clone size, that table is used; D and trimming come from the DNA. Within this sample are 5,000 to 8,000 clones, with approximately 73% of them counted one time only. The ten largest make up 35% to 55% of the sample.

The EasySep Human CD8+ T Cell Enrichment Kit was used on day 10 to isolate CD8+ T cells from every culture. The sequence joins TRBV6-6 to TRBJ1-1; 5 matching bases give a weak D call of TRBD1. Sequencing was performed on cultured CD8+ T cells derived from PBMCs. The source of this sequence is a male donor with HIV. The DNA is TGTGCCAGCTCTGGGGCGAACACTGAAGCTTTCTTT. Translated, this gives CASSGANTEAFF.